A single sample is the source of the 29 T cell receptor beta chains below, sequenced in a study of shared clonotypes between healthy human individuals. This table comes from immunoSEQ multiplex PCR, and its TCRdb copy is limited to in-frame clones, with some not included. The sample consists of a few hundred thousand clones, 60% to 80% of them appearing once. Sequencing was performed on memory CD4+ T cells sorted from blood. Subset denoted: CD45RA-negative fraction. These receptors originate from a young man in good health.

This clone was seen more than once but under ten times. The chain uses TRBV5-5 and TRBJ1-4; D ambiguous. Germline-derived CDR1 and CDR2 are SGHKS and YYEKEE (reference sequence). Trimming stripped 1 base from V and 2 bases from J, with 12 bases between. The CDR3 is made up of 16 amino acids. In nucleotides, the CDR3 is TGTGCCAGCAGCTTGTATGCGGGTTCGACTAATGAAAAACTGTTTTTT. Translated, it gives CASSLYAGSTNEKLFF.

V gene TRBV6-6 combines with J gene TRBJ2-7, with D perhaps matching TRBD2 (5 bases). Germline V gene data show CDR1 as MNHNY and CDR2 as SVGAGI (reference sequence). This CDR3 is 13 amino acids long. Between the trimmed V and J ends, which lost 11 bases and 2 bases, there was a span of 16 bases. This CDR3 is CASQEVGPYEQYF. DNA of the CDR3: TGTGCCTCCCAGGAGGTAGGACCCTACGAGCAGTACTTC.

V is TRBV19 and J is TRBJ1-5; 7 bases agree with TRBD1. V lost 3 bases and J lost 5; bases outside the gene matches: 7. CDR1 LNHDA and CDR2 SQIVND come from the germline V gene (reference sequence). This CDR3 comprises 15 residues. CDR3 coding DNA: TGTGCCAGTAGTATGTGGGGACAGAATCATCAGCCCCAGCATTTT. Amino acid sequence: CASSMWGQNHQPQHF.

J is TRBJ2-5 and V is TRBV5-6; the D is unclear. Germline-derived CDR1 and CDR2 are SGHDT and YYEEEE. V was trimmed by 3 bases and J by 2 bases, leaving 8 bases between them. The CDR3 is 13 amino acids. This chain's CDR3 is CASSSNVQETQYF. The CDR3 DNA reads TGTGCCAGCAGCTCTAATGTGCAAGAGACCCAGTACTTC.

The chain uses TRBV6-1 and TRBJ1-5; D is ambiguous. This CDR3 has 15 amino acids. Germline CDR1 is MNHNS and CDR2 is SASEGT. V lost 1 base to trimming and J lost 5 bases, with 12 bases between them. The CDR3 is CASSEDWSGDQPQHF. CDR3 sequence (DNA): TGTGCCAGCAGTGAAGACTGGTCGGGAGATCAGCCCCAGCATTTT.

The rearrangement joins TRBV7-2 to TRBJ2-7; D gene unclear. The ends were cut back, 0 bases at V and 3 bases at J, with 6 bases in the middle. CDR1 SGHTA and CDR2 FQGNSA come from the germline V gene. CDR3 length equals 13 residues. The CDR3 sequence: CASSLAGYYEQYF. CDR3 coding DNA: TGTGCCAGCAGCTTAGCGGGGTACTACGAGCAGTACTTC.

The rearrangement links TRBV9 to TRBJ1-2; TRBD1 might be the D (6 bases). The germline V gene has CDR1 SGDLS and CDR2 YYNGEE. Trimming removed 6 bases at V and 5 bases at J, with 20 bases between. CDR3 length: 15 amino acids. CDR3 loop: CASTETDRQVYGYTF. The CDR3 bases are TGTGCCAGCACCGAAACAGACCGACAGGTTTATGGCTACACCTTC.

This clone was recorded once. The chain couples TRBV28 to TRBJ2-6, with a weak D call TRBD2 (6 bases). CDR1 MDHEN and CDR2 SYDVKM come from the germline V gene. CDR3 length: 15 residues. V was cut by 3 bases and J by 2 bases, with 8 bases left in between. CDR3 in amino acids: CASSFSGAGANVLTF. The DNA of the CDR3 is TGTGCCAGCAGTTTTTCGGGGGCTGGGGCCAACGTCCTGACTTTC.

CDR3 in DNA: TGTGCCAGCAGCCCATCTCAGGCAGGGATGGTTCGCATTCAGTACTTC. Encoded protein: CASSPSQAGMVRIQYF. The rearrangement links TRBV7-2 to TRBJ2-4; D perhaps matches TRBD1 (5 bases). The V end was cut by 5 bases, the J end by 9 bases, with 23 bases between. The CDR3 is 16 residues long. The germline gives CDR1 SGHTA, CDR2 FQGNSA.

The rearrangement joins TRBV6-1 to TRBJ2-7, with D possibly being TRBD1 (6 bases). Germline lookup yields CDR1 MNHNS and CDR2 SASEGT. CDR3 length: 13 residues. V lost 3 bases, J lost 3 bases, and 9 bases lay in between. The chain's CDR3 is CASSDVQGYEQYF. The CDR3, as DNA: TGTGCCAGCAGTGACGTACAGGGCTACGAGCAGTACTTC.

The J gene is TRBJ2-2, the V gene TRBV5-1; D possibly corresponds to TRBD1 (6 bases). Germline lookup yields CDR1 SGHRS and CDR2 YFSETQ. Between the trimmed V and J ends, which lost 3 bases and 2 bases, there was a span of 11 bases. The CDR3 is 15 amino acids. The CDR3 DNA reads TGCGCCAGCAGCTCTGGACAGTTCAACACCGGGGAGCTGTTTTTT. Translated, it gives CASSSGQFNTGELFF.

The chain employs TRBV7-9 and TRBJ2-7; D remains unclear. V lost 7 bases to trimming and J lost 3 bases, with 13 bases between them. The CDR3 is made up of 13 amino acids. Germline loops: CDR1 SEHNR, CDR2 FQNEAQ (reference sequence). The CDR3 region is CASTNPPGYEQYF. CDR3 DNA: TGTGCCAGCACCAACCCCCCAGGCTACGAGCAGTACTTC.

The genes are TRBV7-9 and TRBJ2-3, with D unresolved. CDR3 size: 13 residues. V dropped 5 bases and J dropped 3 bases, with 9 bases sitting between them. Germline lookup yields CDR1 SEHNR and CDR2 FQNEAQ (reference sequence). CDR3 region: CASSSQATDTQYF. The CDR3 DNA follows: TGTGCCAGCAGCAGTCAGGCTACAGATACGCAGTATTTT.

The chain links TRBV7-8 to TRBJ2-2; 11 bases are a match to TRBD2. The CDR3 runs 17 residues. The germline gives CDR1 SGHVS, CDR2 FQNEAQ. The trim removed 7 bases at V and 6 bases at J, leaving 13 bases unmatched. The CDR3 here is CASTLWPISGRAGELFF. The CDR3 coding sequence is TGTGCCAGCACCCTTTGGCCCATTAGCGGGAGGGCCGGGGAGCTGTTTTTT.

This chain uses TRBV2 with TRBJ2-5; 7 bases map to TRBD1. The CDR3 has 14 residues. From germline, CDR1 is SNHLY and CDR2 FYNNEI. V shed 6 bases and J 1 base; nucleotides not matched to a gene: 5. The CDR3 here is CASSQGQLQETQYF. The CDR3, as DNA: TGTGCCAGCAGCCAGGGACAGCTCCAAGAGACCCAGTACTTC.

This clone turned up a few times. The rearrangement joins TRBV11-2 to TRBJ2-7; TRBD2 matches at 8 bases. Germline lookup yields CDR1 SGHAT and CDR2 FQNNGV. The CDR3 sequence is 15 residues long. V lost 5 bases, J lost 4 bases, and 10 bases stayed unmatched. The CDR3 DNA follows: TGTGCCAGCAGCCTCGCGTCGGGGGGGCGGTACGAGCAGTACTTC. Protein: CASSLASGGRYEQYF.

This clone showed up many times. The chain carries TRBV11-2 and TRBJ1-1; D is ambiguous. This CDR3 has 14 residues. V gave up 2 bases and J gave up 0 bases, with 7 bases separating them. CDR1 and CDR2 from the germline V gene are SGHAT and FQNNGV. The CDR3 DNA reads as TGTGCCAGCAGCTTAACAGACTTGAACACTGAAGCTTTCTTT. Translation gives CASSLTDLNTEAFF.

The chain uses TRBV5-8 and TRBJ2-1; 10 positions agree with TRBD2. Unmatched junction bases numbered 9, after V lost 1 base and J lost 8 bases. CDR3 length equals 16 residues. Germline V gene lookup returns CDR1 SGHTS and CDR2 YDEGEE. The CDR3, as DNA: TGTGCCAGCAGCTTGAGGTCTAGCGGGAGATGGCATGAGCAGTTCTTC. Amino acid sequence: CASSLRSSGRWHEQFF.

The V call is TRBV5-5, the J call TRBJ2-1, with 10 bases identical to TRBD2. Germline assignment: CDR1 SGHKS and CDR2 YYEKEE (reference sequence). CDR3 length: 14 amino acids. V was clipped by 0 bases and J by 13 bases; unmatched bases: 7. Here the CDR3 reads CASSLGFLAGVQFF. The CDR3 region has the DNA TGTGCCAGCAGCTTGGGCTTCCTAGCGGGAGTTCAGTTCTTC.

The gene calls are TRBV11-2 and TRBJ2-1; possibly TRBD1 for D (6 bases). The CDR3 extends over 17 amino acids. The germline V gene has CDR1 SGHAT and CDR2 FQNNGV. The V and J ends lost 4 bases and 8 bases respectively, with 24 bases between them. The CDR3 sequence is CASSSSVNRVQVYEQFF. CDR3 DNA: TGTGCCAGCAGCTCAAGCGTGAACAGGGTCCAAGTATATGAGCAGTTCTTC. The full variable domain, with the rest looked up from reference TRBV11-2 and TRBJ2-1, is EAGVAQSPRYKIIEKRQSVAFWCNPISGHATLYWYQQILGQGPKLLIQFQNNGVVDDSQLPKDRFSAERLKGVDSTLKIQPAKLEDSAVYLCASSSSVNRVQVYEQFFGPGTRLTVL.

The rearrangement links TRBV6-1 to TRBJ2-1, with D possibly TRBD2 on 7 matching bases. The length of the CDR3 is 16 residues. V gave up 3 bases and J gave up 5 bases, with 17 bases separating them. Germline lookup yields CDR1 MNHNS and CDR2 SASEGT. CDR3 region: CASSESARGGDNEQFF. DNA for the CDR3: TGTGCCAGCAGTGAGTCCGCCCGAGGGGGGGACAATGAGCAGTTCTTC.

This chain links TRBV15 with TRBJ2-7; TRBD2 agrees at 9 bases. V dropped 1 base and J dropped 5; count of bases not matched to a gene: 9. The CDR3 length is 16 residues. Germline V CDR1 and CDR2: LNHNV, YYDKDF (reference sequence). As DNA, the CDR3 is TGTGCCACCAGCAGAGGAGGCGGGGCGGGAGGGAACGAGCAGTACTTC. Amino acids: CATSRGGGAGGNEQYF.

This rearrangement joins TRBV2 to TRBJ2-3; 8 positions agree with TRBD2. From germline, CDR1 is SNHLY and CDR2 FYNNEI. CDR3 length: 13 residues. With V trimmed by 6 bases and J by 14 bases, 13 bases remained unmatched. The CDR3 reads CASRAGVEYGLYF. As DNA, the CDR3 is TGTGCCAGCAGAGCGGGAGTTGAGTACGGTTTGTATTTT.

As DNA, the CDR3 is TGCGCCAGCAGCTTGGAACCAGGGGTGAACACTGAAGCTTTCTTT. This codes for CASSLEPGVNTEAFF. This sequence joins TRBV5-1 and TRBJ1-1; possible D gene TRBD1, 6 bases. The V and J ends lost 0 bases and 0 bases respectively, with 9 bases between them. The length of the CDR3 is 15 residues. Germline V lookup: CDR1 SGHRS, CDR2 YFSETQ.

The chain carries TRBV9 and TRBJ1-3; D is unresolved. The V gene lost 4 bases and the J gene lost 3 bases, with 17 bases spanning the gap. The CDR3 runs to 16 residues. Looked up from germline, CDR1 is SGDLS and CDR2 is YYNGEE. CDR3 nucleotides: TGTGCCAGCAGCCCTCTTGCGGGCTTCGGTGGAAACACCATATATTTT. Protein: CASSPLAGFGGNTIYF.

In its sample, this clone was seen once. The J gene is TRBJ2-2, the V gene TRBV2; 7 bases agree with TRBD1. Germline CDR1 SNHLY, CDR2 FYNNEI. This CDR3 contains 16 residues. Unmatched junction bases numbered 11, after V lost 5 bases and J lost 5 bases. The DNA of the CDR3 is TGTGCCAGCAGTAAAATGGGGACAGCCCTTACCGGGGAGCTGTTTTTT. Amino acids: CASSKMGTALTGELFF.

CDR3 sequence: CASSRSGTVLYEQYF. For the CDR3, the DNA is TGTGCCAGCAGCCGTAGCGGGACCGTCCTCTACGAGCAGTACTTC. The rearrangement links TRBV14 to TRBJ2-7; 8 bases match TRBD2. V trimming: 4 bases; J trimming: 3 bases; junction bases outside the gene matches: 8. The germline gives CDR1 SGHDN, CDR2 FVKESK. This CDR3 has 15 residues.

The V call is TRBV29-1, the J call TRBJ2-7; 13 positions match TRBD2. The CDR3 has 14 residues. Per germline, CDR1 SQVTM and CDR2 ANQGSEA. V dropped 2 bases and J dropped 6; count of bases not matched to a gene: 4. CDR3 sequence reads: CSVEIWTSGSEQYF. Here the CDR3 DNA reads TGCAGCGTTGAAATTTGGACTAGCGGGAGCGAGCAGTACTTC.

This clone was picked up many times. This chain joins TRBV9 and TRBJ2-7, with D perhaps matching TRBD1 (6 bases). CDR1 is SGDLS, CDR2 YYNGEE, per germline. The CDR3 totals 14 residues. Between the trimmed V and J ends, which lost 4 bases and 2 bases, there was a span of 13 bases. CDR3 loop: CASSPQGVPYEQYF. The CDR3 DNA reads TGTGCCAGCAGCCCACAGGGTGTCCCCTACGAGCAGTACTTC.